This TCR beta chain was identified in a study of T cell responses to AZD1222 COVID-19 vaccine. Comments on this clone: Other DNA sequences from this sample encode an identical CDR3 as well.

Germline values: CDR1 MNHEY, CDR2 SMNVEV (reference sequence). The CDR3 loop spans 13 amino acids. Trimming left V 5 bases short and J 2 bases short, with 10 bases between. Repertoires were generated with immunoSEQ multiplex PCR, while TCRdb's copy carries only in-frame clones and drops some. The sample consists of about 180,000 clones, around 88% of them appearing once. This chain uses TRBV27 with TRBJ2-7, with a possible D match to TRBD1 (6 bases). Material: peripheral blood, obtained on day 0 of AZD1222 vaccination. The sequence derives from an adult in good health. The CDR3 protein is CASSLGQTYEQYF. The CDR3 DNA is TGTGCCAGCAGTCTAGGACAGACCTACGAGCAGTACTTC.